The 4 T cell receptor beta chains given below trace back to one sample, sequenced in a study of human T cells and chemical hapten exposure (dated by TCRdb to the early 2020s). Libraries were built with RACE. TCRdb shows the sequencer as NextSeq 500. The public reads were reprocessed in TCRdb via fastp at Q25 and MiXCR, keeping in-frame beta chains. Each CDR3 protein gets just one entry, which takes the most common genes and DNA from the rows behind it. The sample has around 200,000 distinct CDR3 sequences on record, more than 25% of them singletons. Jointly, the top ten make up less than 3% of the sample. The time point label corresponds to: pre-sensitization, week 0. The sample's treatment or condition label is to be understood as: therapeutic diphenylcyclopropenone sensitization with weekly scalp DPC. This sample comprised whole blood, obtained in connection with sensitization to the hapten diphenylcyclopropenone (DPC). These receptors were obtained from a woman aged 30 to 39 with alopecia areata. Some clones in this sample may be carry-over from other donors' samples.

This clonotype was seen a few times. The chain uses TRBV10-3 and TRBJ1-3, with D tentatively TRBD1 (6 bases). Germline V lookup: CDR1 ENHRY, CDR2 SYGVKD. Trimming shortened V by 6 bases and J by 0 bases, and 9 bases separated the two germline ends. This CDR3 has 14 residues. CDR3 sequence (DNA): TGTGCCATCAGCGGACAGAGCTCTGGAAACACCATATATTTT. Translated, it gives CAISGQSSGNTIYF.

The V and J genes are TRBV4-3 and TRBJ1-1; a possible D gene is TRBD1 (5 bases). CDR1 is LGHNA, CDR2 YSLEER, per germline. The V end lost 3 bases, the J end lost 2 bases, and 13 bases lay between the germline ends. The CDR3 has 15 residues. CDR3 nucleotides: TGCGCCAGCAGCCACCCTGACAGACGAAACACTGAAGCTTTCTTT. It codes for CASSHPDRRNTEAFF.

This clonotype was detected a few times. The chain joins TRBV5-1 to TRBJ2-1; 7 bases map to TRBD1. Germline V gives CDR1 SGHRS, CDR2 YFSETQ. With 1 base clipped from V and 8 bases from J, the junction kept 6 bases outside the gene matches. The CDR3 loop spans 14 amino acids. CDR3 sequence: CASSLLGGRDEQFF. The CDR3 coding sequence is TGCGCCAGCAGCTTGCTAGGGGGCAGGGATGAGCAGTTCTTC.

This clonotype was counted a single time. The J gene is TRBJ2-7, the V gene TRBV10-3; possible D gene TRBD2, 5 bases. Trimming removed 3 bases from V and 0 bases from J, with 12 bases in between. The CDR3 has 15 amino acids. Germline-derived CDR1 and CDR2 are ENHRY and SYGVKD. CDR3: CAISDASGDSYEQYF. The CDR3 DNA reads TGTGCCATCAGTGACGCGAGCGGCGACTCCTACGAGCAGTACTTC.